The clone carrying this TCR beta chain occurred a few times. No antigen is known for it. It was template switching that added a universal primer site, and there were unique molecular identifiers on the cDNA. TCRdb redid the calling of the 5' RACE reads with MiXCR, one entry per CDR3 protein. The profile shows about 200,000 distinct CDR3 sequences, around 6.9% of them singletons. The data stem from a study of identical twins. Study-wide results and caveats: Alpha sequences out of frame and shared by twins had excess low generation probability.

The V gene lost 4 bases and the J gene lost 1 base, with 7 bases spanning the gap. This CDR3 comprises 14 residues. The germline V gene encodes CDR1 SEHNR and CDR2 FQNEAQ (reference sequence). These data were also filed under a second study, of yellow fever vaccine responses in identical twins. That investigation notes: The T cell response to vaccination in identical twins was reportedly partly convergent and partly personalized.

Sample: memory (CD45RO+) T cells sorted from blood. The chain carries TRBV7-9 and TRBJ2-2; D may be TRBD2 (6 bases). This TCR derives from a woman aged 18 to 35 in good health. CDR3 loop: CASSSGVNTGELFF. The CDR3 DNA reads TGTGCCAGCAGCTCGGGGGTGAACACCGGGGAGCTGTTTTTT. Variable domain in full (rest from reference TRBV7-9 and TRBJ2-2): DTGVSQNPRHKITKRGQNVTFRCDPISEHNRLYWYRQTLGQGPEFLTYFQNEAQLEKSRLLSDRFSAERPKGSFSTLEIQRTEQGDSAMYLCASSSGVNTGELFFGEGSRLTVL.